This TCR beta chain was identified in a study of blood T cells in healthy people across ages. Only a few counts were recorded for this clonotype. Through a sample-barcoded 5' primer and a J-beta primer mix, a second PCR was run for 7 to 11 cycles. From the 5' RACE reads, TCRdb called clonotypes with MiXCR, one entry per CDR3 protein. This table holds 550,000 to 600,000 distinct CDR3 sequences, around 50% found once. CDR1 and CDR2 (germline): SEHNR, FQNEAQ (reference sequence). This CDR3 has 14 amino acids. J lost 2 bases, V lost 10 bases, and 9 bases had no gene match. The clonotype was recovered from an older man in good health. The sequenced sample was blood. The chain joins TRBV7-9 to TRBJ2-5, with 8 bases fitting TRBD1. Here the CDR3 DNA reads TGTGCCACCGACCAGGGGGCAGGTCAAGAGACCCAGTACTTC. It yields the protein CATDQGAGQETQYF.